The 6 T cell receptor beta chains below come from one sample, sequenced in a study of PD-1 blockade in classical Hodgkin lymphoma. Noted time point: cycle 4 day 1 (C4D1), after 6 weeks of nivolumab. Each patient relapsed following autologous stem cell transplantation, and prior brentuximab vedotin exposure differed. Using immunoSEQ multiplex PCR, the repertoire was profiled, and TCRdb retains in-frame clones only, with some absent. Here the sample spans about 94,000 clones, roughly 91% being singletons. The source material was peripheral blood mononuclear cells (PBMCs), sampled before the fourth cycle of nivolumab. These receptors all stem from a human donor with classical Hodgkin lymphoma.

The chain is built from TRBV12-5 and TRBJ2-6; 11 bases are shared with TRBD2. The CDR3 is 20 amino acids. V lost 3 bases and J lost 0; bases outside the gene matches: 10. Germline V lookup: CDR1 LGHNT, CDR2 FRNRAP. The CDR3 spells CASGLGTSGSKVSGANVLTF. The CDR3 DNA follows: TGTGCTAGTGGTTTAGGGACTAGCGGTTCGAAAGTCTCTGGGGCCAACGTCCTGACTTTC.

The CDR3: CASSPAYGEQFF. In DNA form, the CDR3 reads TGTGCCAGCTCACCAGCCTACGGTGAGCAGTTCTTC. V gene TRBV18 combines with J gene TRBJ2-1, with D unclear. This CDR3 region has 12 residues. Germline V gene data show CDR1 as KGHSH and CDR2 as LQKENI. V was clipped by 2 bases and J by 9 bases, with 8 bases between them.

The chain couples TRBV5-1 to TRBJ2-3; D is undetermined. Germline-derived CDR1 and CDR2 are SGHRS and YFSETQ. Trimming stripped 5 bases from V and 6 bases from J, with 7 bases between. The CDR3 totals 11 residues. The CDR3 DNA reads as TGCGCCAGCAGTTTCCTGGATACGCAGTATTTT. Protein: CASSFLDTQYF.

The chain recombines TRBV5-1 with TRBJ2-1; TRBD2 is a possible D gene (5 bases). The V gene lost 0 bases and the J gene lost 5 bases, with 12 bases spanning the gap. Germline CDR1 SGHRS, CDR2 YFSETQ. The CDR3 is 15 amino acids. The CDR3 region has the DNA TGCGCCAGCAGCTTGGGCGGCGGAGCGGACAATGAGCAGTTCTTC. It is translated as CASSLGGGADNEQFF.

The chain has TRBV18 and TRBJ2-7; TRBD1 matches 7 bases. The CDR3 length is 14 residues. J gave up 4 bases and V 5 bases, and 8 bases lay outside the gene matches. The V gene's germline CDR1 is KGHSH and CDR2 LQKENI. DNA for the CDR3: TGTGCCAGCTCAAGGACAGGTCCCCTTTACGAGCAGTACTTC. Amino acids: CASSRTGPLYEQYF.

The chain combines TRBV6-1 with TRBJ1-2, with TRBD1 matching 9 bases. This CDR3 is built from 15 residues. V gave up 6 bases and J gave up 4 bases; unmatched junction bases: 9. Looked up from germline, CDR1 is MNHNS and CDR2 is SASEGT. In nucleotides, the CDR3 is TGTGCCAGCAGAGGGGGGACAGGGATTGCCTATGGCTACACCTTC. Protein product: CASRGGTGIAYGYTF.